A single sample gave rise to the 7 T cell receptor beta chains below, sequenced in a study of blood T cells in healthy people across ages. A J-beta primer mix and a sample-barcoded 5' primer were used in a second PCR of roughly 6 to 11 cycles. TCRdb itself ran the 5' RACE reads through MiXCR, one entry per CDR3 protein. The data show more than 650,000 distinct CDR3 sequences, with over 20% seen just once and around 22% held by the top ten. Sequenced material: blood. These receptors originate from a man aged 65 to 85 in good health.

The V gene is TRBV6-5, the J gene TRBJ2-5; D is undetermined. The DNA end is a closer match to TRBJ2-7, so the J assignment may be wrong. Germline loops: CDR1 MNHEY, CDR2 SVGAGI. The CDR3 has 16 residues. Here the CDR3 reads CASSQTPDPFLYEQYF. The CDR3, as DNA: TGTGCCAGCAGTCAAACCCCTGACCCGTTCCTCTACGAGCAGTACTTC.

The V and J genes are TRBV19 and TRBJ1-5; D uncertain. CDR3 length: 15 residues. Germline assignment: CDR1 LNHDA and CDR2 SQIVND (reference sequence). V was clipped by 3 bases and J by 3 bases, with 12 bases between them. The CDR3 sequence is CASSMSGQPNQPQHF. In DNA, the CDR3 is TGTGCCAGTAGTATGTCTGGGCAGCCCAATCAGCCCCAGCATTTT.

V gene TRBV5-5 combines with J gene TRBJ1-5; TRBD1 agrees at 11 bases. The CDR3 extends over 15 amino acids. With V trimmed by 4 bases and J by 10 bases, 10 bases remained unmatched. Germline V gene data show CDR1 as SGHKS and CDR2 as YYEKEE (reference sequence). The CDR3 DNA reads TGTGCCAGCAGCGGGACAGGGGGGAATGGTGATCCCCAGCATTTT. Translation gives CASSGTGGNGDPQHF.

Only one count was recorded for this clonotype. The CDR3 reads CASSLNSGQGSYEQYF. The CDR3 region has the DNA TGTGCCAGCAGCCTTAACTCCGGACAGGGTTCCTACGAGCAGTACTTC. The chain recombines TRBV3-1 with TRBJ2-7; 8 positions agree with TRBD1. Germline V gene data show CDR1 as LGHDT and CDR2 as YNNKEL (reference sequence). V shed 4 bases and J 1 base; nucleotides not matched to a gene: 9. CDR3 length equals 16 residues.

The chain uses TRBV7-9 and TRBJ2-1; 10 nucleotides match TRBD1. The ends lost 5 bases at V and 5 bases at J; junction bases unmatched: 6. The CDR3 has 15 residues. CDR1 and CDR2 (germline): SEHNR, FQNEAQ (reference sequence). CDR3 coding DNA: TGTGCCAGCAGCCAAGGGACAGGGGTGAACAATGAGCAGTTCTTC. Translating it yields CASSQGTGVNNEQFF.

The CDR3 spells CSARGSGYQPQHF. CDR3 sequence (DNA): TGCAGTGCTAGAGGGTCGGGATATCAGCCCCAGCATTTT. J is TRBJ1-5 and V is TRBV20-1; D ambiguous. The germline V gene encodes CDR1 DFQATT and CDR2 SNEGSKA (reference sequence). V was cut by 1 base and J by 5 bases, with 9 bases left in between. The CDR3 spans 13 residues.

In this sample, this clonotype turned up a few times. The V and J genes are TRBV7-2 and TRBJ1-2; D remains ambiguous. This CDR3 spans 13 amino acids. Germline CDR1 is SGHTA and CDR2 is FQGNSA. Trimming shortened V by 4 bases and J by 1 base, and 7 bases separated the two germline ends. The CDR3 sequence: CASSSDHNYGYTF. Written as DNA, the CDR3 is TGTGCCAGCAGCTCCGATCATAACTATGGCTACACCTTC. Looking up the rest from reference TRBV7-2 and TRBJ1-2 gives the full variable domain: GAGVSQSPSNKVTEKGKDVELRCDPISGHTALYWYRQSLGQGLEFLIYFQGNSAPDKSGLPSDRFSAERTGGSVSTLTIQRTQQEDSAVYLCASSSDHNYGYTFGSGTRLTVV.